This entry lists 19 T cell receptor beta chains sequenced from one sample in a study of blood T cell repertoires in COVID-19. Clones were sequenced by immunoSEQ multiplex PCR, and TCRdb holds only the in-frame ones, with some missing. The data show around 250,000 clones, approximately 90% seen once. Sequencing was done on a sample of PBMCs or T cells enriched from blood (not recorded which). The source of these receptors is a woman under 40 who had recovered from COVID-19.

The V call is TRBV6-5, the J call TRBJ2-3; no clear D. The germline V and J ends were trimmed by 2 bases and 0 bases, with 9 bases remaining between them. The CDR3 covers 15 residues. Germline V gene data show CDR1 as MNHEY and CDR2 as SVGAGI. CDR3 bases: TGTGCCAGCAGTTACGAGGCAGCTAGCACAGATACGCAGTATTTT. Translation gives CASSYEAASTDTQYF.

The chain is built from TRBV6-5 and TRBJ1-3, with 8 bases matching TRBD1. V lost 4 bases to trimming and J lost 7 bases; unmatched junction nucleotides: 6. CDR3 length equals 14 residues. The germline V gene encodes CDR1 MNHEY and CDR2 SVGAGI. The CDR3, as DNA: TGTGCCAGCAGTTTGGACAGGGTAAAGAACACCATATATTTT. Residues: CASSLDRVKNTIYF.

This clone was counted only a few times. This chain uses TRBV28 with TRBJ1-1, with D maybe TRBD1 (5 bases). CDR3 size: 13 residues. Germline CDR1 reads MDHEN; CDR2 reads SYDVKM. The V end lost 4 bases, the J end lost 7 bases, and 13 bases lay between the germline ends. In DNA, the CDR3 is TGTGCCAGCAGTTCGACAGCCCGAATTGAAGCTTTCTTT. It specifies CASSSTARIEAFF.

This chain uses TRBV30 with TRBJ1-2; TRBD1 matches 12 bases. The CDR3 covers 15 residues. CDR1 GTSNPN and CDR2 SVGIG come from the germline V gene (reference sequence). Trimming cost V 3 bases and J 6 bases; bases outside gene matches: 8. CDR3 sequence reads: CAWRGSGQGAHGYTF. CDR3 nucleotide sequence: TGTGCCTGGAGGGGCTCGGGACAGGGGGCTCATGGCTACACCTTC.

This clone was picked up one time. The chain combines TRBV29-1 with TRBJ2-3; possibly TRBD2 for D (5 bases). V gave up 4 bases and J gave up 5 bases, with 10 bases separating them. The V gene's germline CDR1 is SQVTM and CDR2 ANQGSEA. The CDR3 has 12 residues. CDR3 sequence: CSVVSRGDTQYF. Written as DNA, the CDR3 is TGCAGCGTTGTGAGTCGGGGAGATACGCAGTATTTT.

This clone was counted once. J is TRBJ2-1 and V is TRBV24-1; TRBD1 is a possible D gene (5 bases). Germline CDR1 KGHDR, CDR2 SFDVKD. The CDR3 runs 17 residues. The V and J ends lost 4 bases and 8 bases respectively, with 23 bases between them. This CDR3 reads CATSDTGRVSLLDEQFF. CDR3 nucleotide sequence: TGTGCCACCAGTGACACGGGCAGGGTGTCCCTTCTTGATGAGCAGTTCTTC.

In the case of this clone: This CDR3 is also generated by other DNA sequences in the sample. The CDR3, as DNA: TGCGCCAGCAGCTTGGGGCAGCAAGAGACCCAGTACTTC. Translation: CASSLGQQETQYF. The chain combines TRBV5-1 with TRBJ2-5; D is ambiguous. V lost 0 bases to trimming and J lost 2 bases, with 5 bases between them. The V gene's germline CDR1 is SGHRS and CDR2 YFSETQ. This CDR3 has 13 amino acids.

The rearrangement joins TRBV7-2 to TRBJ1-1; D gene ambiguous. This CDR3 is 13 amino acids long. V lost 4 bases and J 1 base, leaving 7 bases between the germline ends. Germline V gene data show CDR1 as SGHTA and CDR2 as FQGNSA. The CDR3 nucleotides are TGTGCCAGCAGCTCCCCAGGGAACACTGAAGCTTTCTTT. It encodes CASSSPGNTEAFF.

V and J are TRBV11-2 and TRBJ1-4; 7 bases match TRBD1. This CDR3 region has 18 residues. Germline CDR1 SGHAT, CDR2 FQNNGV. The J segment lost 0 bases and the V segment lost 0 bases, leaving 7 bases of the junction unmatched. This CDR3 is CASSLEGTVGATNEKLFF. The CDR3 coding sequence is TGTGCCAGCAGCTTAGAAGGGACAGTCGGCGCAACTAATGAAAAACTGTTTTTT.

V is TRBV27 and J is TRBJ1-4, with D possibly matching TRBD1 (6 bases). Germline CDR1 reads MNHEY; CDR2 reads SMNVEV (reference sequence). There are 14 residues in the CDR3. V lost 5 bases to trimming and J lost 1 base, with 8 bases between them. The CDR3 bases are TGTGCCAGCAGTCCGGACAGAACTAATGAAAAACTGTTTTTT. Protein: CASSPDRTNEKLFF.

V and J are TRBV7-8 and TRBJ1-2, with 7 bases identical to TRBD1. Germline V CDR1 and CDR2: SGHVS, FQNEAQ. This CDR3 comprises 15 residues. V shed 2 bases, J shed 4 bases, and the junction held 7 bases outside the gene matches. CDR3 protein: CASSLRQGVLYGYTF. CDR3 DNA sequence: TGTGCCAGCAGCTTAAGACAGGGCGTGCTCTATGGCTACACCTTC.

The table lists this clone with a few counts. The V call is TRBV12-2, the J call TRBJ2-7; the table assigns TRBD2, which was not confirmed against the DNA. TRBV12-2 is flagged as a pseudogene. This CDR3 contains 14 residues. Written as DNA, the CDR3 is TGTGCAAGTCGCTTACGGACTAGCTGGTACGAGCAGTACTTC. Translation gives CASRLRTSWYEQYF.

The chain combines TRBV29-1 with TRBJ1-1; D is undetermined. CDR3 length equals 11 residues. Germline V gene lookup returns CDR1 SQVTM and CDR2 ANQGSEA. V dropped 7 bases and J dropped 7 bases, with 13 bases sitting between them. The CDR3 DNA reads TGCAGCGCCCTTGGACGGGATGAAGCTTTCTTT. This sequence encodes CSALGRDEAFF.

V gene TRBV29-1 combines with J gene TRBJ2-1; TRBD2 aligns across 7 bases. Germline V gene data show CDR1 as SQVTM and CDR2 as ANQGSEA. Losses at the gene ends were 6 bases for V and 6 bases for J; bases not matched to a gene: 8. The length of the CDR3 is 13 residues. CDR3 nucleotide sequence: TGCAGCGTAACTAGCGCACGAACCAATGAGCAGTTCTTC. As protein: CSVTSARTNEQFF.

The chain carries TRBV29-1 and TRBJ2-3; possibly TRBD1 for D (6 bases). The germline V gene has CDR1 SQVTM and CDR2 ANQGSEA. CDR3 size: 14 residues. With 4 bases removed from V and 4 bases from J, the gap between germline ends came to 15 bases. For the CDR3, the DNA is TGCAGCGTTGTGACAGGCCCCCTCGCAGATACGCAGTATTTT. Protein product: CSVVTGPLADTQYF.

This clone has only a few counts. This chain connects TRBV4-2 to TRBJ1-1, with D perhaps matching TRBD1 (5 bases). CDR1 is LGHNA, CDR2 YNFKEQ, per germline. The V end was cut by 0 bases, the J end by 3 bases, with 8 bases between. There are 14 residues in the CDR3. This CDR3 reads CASSQDQGDTEAFF. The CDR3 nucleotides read TGTGCCAGCAGCCAAGACCAGGGTGACACTGAAGCTTTCTTT.

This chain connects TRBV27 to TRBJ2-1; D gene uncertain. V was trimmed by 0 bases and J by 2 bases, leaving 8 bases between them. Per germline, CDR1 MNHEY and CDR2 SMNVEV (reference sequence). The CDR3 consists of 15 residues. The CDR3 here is CASSLSGGPYNEQFF. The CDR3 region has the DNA TGTGCCAGCAGTTTATCAGGCGGTCCCTACAATGAGCAGTTCTTC.

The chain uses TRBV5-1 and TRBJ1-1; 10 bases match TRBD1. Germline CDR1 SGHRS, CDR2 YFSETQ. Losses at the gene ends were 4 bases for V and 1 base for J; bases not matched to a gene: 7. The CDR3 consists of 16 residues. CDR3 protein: CASSPGDRGSNTEAFF. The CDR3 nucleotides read TGCGCCAGCAGCCCAGGGGACAGGGGATCGAACACTGAAGCTTTCTTT.

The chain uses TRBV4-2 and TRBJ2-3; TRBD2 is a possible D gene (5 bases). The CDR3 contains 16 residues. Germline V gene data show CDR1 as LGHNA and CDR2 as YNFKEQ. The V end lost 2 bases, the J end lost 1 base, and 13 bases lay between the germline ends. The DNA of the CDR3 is TGTGCCAGCAGCCAAACGGGGTACGGGGGCACAGATACGCAGTATTTT. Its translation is CASSQTGYGGTDTQYF.